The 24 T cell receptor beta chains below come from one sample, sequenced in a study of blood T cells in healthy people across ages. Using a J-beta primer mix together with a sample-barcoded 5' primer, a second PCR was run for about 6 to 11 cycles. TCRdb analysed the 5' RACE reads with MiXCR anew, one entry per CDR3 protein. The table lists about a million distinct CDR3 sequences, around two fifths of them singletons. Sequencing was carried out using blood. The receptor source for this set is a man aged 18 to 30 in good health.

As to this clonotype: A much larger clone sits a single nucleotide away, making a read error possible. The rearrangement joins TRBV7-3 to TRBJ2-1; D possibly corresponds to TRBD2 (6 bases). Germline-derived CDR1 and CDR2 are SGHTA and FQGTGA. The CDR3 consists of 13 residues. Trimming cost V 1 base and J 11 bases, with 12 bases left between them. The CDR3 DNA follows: TGTGCCAGCAGCTTAATTTCGCGGGATAAGCAGTTCTTC. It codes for CASSLISRDKQFF.

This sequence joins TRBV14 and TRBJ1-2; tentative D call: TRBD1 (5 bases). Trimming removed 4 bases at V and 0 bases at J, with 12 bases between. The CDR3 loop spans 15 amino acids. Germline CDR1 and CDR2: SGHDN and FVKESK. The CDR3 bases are TGTGCCAGCAGCCCTGGGACCGCTGCTAACTATGGCTACACCTTC. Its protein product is CASSPGTAANYGYTF. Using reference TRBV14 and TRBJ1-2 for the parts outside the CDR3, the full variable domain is EAGVTQFPSHSVIEKGQTVTLRCDPISGHDNLYWYRRVMGKEIKFLLHFVKESKQDESGMPNNRFLAERTGGTYSTLKVQPAELEDSGVYFCASSPGTAANYGYTFGSGTRLTVV.

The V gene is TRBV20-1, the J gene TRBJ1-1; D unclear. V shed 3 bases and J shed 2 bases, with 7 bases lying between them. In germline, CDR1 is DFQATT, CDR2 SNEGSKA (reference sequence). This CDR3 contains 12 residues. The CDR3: CSASSLNTEAFF. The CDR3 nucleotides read TGCAGTGCTAGTTCCCTCAACACTGAAGCTTTCTTT.

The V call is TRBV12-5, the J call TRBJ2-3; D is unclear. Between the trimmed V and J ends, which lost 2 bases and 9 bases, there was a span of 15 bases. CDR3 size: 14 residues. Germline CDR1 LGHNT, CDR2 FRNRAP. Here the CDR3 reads CASGLPSRNPTQYF. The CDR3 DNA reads TGTGCTAGTGGTTTGCCCTCCCGGAATCCGACGCAGTATTTT.

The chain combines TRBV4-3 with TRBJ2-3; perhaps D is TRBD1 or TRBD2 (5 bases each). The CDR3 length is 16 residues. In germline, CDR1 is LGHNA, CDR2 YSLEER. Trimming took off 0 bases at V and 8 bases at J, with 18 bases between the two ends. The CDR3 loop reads CASSQDWGTGYVTQYF. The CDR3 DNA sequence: TGCGCCAGCAGCCAAGATTGGGGGACCGGGTATGTTACGCAGTATTTT.

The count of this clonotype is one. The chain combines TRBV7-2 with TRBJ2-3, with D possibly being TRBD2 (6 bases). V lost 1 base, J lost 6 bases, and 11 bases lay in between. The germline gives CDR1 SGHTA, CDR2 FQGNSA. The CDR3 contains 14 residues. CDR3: CASSLGGDGDTQYF. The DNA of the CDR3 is TGTGCCAGCAGCTTAGGGGGGGACGGGGATACGCAGTATTTT.

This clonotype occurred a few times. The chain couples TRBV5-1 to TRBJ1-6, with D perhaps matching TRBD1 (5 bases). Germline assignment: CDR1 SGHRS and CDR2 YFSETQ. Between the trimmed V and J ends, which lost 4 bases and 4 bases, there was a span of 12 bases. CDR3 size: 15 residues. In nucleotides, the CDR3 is TGCGCCAGCAGCCTTACCCAGGGATATAATTCACCCCTCCACTTT. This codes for CASSLTQGYNSPLHF.

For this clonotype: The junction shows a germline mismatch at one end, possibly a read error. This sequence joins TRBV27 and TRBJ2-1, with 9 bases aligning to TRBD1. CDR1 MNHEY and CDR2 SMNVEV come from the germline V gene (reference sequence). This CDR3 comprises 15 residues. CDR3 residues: CASSPTGGSYNDQFF. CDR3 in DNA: TGTGCCAGCAGTCCGACAGGGGGGTCCTACAATGACCAGTTCTTC.

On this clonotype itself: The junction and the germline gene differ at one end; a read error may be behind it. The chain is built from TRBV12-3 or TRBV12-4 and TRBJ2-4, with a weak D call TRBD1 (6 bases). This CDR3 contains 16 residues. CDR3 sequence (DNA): TGTGTCAGCAGTCCCCTCCAGGGGCTAGCCAAAAACATTCAGTACTTC. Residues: CVSSPLQGLAKNIQYF.

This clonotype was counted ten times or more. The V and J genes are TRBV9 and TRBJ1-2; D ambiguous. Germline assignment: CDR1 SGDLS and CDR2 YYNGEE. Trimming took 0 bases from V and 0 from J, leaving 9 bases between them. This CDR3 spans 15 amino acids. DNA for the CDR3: TGTGCCAGCAGCGTAGCTGGCGGAGCTAACTATGGCTACACCTTC. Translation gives CASSVAGGANYGYTF.

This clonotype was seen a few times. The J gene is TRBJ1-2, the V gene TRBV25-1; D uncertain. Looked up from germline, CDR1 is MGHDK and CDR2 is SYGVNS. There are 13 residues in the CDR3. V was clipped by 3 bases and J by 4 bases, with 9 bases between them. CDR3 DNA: TGTGCCAGCAGTGACCCCGGGGTCTATGGCTACACCTTC. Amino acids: CASSDPGVYGYTF.

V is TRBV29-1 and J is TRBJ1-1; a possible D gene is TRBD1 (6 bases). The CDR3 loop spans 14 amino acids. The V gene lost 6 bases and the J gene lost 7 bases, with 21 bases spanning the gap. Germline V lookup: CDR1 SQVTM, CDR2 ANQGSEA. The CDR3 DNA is TGCAGCGTCCAATACAGGGACGCTAACGATGAAGCTTTCTTT. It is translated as CSVQYRDANDEAFF.

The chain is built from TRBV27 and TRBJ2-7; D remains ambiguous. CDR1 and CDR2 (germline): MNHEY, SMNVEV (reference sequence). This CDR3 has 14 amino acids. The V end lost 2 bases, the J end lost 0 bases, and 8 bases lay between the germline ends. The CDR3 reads CASSLKALSYEQYF. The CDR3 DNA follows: TGTGCCAGCAGTTTAAAGGCCCTCTCCTACGAGCAGTACTTC.

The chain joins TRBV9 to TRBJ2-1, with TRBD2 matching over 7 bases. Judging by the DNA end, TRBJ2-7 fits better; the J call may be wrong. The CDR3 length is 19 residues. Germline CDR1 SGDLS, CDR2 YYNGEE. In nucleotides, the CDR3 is TGTGCCAGCAGCGTAGCGGGGGGATATCGGCATAGCTCCTACAATGAGCAGTACTTC. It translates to CASSVAGGYRHSSYNEQYF.

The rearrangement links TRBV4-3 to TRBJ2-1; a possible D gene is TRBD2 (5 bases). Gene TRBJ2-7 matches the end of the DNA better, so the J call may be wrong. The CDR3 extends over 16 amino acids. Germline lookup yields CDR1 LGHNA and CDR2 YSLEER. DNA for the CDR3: TGCGCCAGCAGCCAAGATACTAGGTCGTTTAACAATGAGCAGTACTTC. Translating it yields CASSQDTRSFNNEQYF.

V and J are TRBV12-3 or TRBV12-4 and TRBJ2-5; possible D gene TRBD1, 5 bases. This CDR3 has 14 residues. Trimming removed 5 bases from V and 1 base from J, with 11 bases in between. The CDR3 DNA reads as TGTGCCAGCAGTCAAGACAGTCTCCAAGAGACCCAGTACTTC. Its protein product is CASSQDSLQETQYF.

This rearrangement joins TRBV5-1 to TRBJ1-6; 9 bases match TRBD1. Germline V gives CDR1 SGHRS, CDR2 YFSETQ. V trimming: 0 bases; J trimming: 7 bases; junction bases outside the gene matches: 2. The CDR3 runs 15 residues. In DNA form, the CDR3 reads TGCGCCAGCAGCTTGGCCGGACAGGGGAATTCACCCCTCCACTTT. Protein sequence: CASSLAGQGNSPLHF.

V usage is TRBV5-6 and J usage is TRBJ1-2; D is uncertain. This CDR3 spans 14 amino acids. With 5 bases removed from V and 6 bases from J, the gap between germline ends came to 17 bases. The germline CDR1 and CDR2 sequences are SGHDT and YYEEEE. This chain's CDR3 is CASSPALQSDGYTF. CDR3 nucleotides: TGTGCCAGCAGTCCTGCCCTCCAGTCCGATGGCTACACCTTC.

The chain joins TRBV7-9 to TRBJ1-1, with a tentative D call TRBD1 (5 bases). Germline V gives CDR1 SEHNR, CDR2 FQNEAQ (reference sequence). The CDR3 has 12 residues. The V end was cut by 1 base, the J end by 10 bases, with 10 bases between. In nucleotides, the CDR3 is TGTGCCAGCAGCTTAGGAGACAGTGGAGCTTTCTTT. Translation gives CASSLGDSGAFF.

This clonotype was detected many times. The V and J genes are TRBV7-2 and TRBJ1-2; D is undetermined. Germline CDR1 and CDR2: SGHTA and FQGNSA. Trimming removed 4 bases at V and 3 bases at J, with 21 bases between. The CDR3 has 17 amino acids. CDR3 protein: CASSSETRGVSHYGYTF. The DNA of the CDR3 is TGTGCCAGCAGCTCCGAGACGCGGGGAGTGTCTCACTATGGCTACACCTTC.

The CDR3 region is CASSQSGLTEAFF. The CDR3 region has the DNA TGTGCCAGCAGCCAATCGGGACTCACTGAAGCTTTCTTT. The genes are TRBV3-1 and TRBJ1-1; a possible D gene is TRBD1 (5 bases). This CDR3 is 13 amino acids long. V gave up 2 bases and J gave up 4 bases, with 8 bases separating them. Per the germline V gene, CDR1 is LGHDT and CDR2 is YNNKEL (reference sequence).

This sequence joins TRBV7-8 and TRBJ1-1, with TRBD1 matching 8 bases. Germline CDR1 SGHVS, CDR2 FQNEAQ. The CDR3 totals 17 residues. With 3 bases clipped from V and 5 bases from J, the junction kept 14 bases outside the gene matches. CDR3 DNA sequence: TGTGCCAGCAGCTTGGGTACCCAGGGGGCCCCGGGGACTGAAGCTTTCTTT. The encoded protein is CASSLGTQGAPGTEAFF. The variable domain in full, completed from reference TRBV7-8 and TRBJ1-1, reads GAGVSQSPRYKVAKRGQDVALRCDPISGHVSLFWYQQALGQGPEFLTYFQNEAQLDKSGLPSDRFFAERPEGSVSTLKIQRTQQEDSAVYLCASSLGTQGAPGTEAFFGQGTRLTVV.

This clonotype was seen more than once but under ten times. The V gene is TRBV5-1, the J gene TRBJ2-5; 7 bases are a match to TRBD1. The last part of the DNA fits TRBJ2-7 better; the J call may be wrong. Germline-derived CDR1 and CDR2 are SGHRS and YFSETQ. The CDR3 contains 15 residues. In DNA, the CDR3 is TGCGCCAGCAGCTTTGGTGCCAGGGGGACCTACGAGCAGTACTTC. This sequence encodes CASSFGARGTYEQYF.

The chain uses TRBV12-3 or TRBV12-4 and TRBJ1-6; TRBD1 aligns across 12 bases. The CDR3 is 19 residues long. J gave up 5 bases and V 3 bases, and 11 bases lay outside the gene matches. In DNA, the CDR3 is TGTGCCAGCAGTTTCACCGGGACAGGGGGCTATTGGAATAATTCACCCCTCCACTTT. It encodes CASSFTGTGGYWNNSPLHF.